The entry below describes one T cell receptor (beta chain). Its antigen is unidentified. MiXCR, run by TCRdb on the RACE reads, gives a single entry per CDR3 protein. The sample lists tens of thousands of distinct CDR3 sequences, 9.5% to 10% occurring once. The V segment lost 0 bases and the J segment 1 base; nucleotides outside the gene matches: 4. Looked up from germline, CDR1 is GTSNPN and CDR2 is SVGIG (reference sequence). The CDR3 loop spans 15 amino acids. This entry comes from a study of human T cells and chemical hapten exposure. Regarding the study as a whole: PT1 expanded TCR counts correlated positively with patch test score.

Time point noted: pre-sensitization, week 0. Treatment described: therapeutic diphenylcyclopropenone sensitization with weekly scalp DPC. The starting material, unfractionated whole blood, was used for total RNA extraction. This receptor was taken from a woman in her 30s with alopecia areata. Some clones in this sample may be carry-over from other donors' samples. The specimen comprised whole blood, sampled in connection with sensitization to the hapten diphenylcyclopropenone (DPC). V is TRBV30 and J is TRBJ2-7, with 9 bases lining up with TRBD1. CDR3 sequence reads: CAWSVGTGISYEQYF. CDR3 nucleotides: TGTGCCTGGAGTGTCGGGACAGGGATTTCCTACGAGCAGTACTTC.